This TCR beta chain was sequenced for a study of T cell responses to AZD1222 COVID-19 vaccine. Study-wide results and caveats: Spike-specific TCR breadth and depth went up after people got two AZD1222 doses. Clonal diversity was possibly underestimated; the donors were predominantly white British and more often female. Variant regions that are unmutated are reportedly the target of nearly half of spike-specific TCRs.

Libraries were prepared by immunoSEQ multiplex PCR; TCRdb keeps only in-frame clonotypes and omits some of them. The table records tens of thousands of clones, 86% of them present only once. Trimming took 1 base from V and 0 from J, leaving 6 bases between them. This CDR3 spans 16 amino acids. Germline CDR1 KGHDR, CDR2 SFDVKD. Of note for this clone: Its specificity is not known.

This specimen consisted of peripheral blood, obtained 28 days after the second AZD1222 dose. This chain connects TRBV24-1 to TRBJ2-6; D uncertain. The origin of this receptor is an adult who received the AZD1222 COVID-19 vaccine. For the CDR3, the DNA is TGTGCCACCAGTGATTTTGGAAGCTCTGGGGCCAACGTCCTGACTTTC. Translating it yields CATSDFGSSGANVLTF.